The T cell receptor beta chain under discussion was sequenced for a study of identifying expanded T cells in peripheral blood. Measured with immunoSEQ multiplex PCR; TCRdb has only the in-frame clones, and not every one. The sample yields some 78,000 clones, more than 75% seen once. V was clipped by 5 bases and J by 3 bases, with 13 bases between them. Germline CDR1 reads SQVTM; CDR2 reads ANQGSEA. This CDR3 is built from 13 residues. This chain uses TRBV29-1 with TRBJ1-1; D perhaps matches TRBD1 (6 bases). Material: blood. The sequence was obtained from a person aged 18-70 years in good health. In DNA, the CDR3 is TGCAGCGTTACGGGACAAATTTACACTGAAGCTTTCTTT. It specifies CSVTGQIYTEAFF.